The clone carrying this T cell receptor beta chain showed up just a few times. As yet, its antigen is unknown. This sample was taken from a study of response to subunit inactivated influenza vaccine. Study findings and constraints: The authors put forward the suggestion that each seasonal influenza vaccination may bring in only a limited number of new T cells.

TCRdb analysed the RT-PCR reads with MiXCR anew, one entry per CDR3 protein. The data hold about 780,000 distinct CDR3 sequences, with less than 20% observed a single time. This receptor was taken from a man aged 45-65 years who received an inactivated influenza vaccine. The specimen was PBMCs from blood, collected around 5 days after vaccination.

CDR3 in amino acids: CASSGGLRNEQFF. The CDR3 DNA follows: TGCGCCAGCAGCGGGGGACTCCGGAATGAGCAGTTCTTC. V usage is TRBV5-1 and J usage is TRBJ2-1, with D possibly matching TRBD2 (6 bases). Trimming removed 4 bases from V and 7 bases from J, with 12 bases in between. Germline V CDR1 and CDR2: SGHRS, YFSETQ. The CDR3 extends over 13 amino acids. Together with reference TRBV5-1 and TRBJ2-1, the CDR3 gives the full variable domain: KAGVTQTPRYLIKTRGQQVTLSCSPISGHRSVSWYQQTPGQGLQFLFEYFSETQRNKGNFPGRFSGRQFSNSRSEMNVSTLELGDSALYLCASSGGLRNEQFFGPGTRLTVL.